This T cell receptor (beta chain) was sequenced for a study of OX40 agonist ivuxolimab in advanced cancers. This CDR3 is 15 amino acids long. Looked up from germline, CDR1 is SGHDN and CDR2 is FVKESK. Trimming shortened V by 4 bases and J by 6 bases, and 19 bases separated the two germline ends. Profiled with immunoSEQ multiplex PCR; TCRdb holds only in-frame clones, not every one. The sample shows about 26,000 clones, 85% to 90% of them seen only once. This TCR was recovered from an adult with an advanced solid tumor such as melanoma, head and neck, liver or kidney cancer. The chain joins TRBV14 to TRBJ2-7; a weak D match, TRBD2 (6 bases). Specimen: CD4+ or CD8+ T cells sorted from blood, collected in a trial of the OX40 agonist ivuxolimab. In DNA form, the CDR3 reads TGTGCCAGCAGCCTCTCCGGGCTCCGGGGGATCGAGCAGTACTTC. It translates to CASSLSGLRGIEQYF.